The present TCR beta chain was sequenced within a study of blood T cell repertoires in COVID-19. Turning to the study itself: The origin of the acute and convalescent COVID-19 samples was the United States, Italy and Spain.

Seattle patient enrollment occurred during active infection, with longitudinal follow-up thereafter. CDR1 and CDR2 (germline): SNHLY, FYNNEI. CDR3 length: 14 amino acids. V lost 7 bases, J lost 5 bases, and 17 bases lay in between. In the original processing: Nucleated cell counts were estimated from reference gene primer amplification. Produced via immunoSEQ multiplex PCR; TCRdb's table is partial and in-frame only. V, J and clone size are those of that table, while D and trimming were read from the DNA. The sample lists about 200,000 clones, around 85% seen once, with 0.85% to 0.95% in the top ten. Sequencing was carried out using peripheral blood. V is TRBV2 and J is TRBJ1-1; D perhaps matches TRBD1 (6 bases). The sequence was obtained from a man between 60 and 75 years old with COVID-19, enrolled during active disease. The CDR3 spells CASMKGGLRTEAFF. CDR3 bases: TGTGCCAGCATGAAGGGGGGACTAAGGACTGAAGCTTTCTTT. The complete variable domain, with remaining parts taken from reference TRBV2 and TRBJ1-1, reads EPEVTQTPSHQVTQMGQEVILRCVPISNHLYFYWYRQILGQKVEFLVSFYNNEISEKSEIFDDQFSVERPDGSNFTLKIRSTKLEDSAMYFCASMKGGLRTEAFFGQGTRLTVV.